Shown below are 18 T cell receptor beta chains from a single sample sequenced in a study of identical twins. From the 5' RACE reads, TCRdb called clonotypes with MiXCR, one entry per CDR3 protein. The sample consists of just under 650,000 distinct CDR3 sequences, under 8.5% of them appearing once. These data were also reused for a study on yellow fever vaccine responses in identical twins.

Sequenced: PBMCs. These receptors originate from a young woman in good health.

This clonotype was seen at least ten times. The chain recombines TRBV5-1 with TRBJ1-6; tentative D call: TRBD1 (5 bases). The length of the CDR3 is 13 residues. Trimming cost V 5 bases and J 10 bases, with 13 bases left between them. The germline V gene has CDR1 SGHRS and CDR2 YFSETQ. CDR3 in amino acids: CASSWGMDSPLHF. The CDR3 DNA follows: TGCGCCAGCAGTTGGGGGATGGACTCACCCCTCCACTTT.

The V gene is TRBV2, the J gene TRBJ2-7; D not certain. Germline CDR1 SNHLY, CDR2 FYNNEI. CDR3 length: 12 amino acids. Trimming left V 0 bases short and J 4 bases short, with 4 bases between. The CDR3 loop reads CASSEAGYEQYV. The CDR3, as DNA: TGTGCCAGCAGTGAAGCAGGGTACGAGCAGTACGTC.

This chain connects TRBV7-2 to TRBJ2-4; weak D call: TRBD1 (6 bases). CDR1 and CDR2 (germline): SGHTA, FQGNSA. This CDR3 has 15 residues. V was trimmed by 1 base and J by 6 bases, leaving 13 bases between them. CDR3 region: CASSLDRVEINIQYF. The CDR3 nucleotides read TGTGCCAGCAGCTTAGACAGGGTAGAGATAAACATTCAGTACTTC.

The V gene is TRBV7-9, the J gene TRBJ1-2; D is perhaps TRBD1 (5 bases). The CDR3 extends over 12 amino acids. CDR1 and CDR2 (germline): SEHNR, FQNEAQ (reference sequence). V shed 7 bases and J shed 6 bases, with 12 bases lying between them. The CDR3 region is CASTGRLDGYTF. CDR3 coding DNA: TGTGCCAGCACGGGGCGTCTTGATGGCTACACCTTC. Variable domain in full (rest from reference TRBV7-9 and TRBJ1-2): DTGVSQNPRHKITKRGQNVTFRCDPISEHNRLYWYRQTLGQGPEFLTYFQNEAQLEKSRLLSDRFSAERPKGSFSTLEIQRTEQGDSAMYLCASTGRLDGYTFGSGTRLTVV.

This clonotype has only a few counts. This chain uses TRBV9 with TRBJ1-5; the D gene is possibly TRBD1 (5 bases). The CDR3 is made up of 14 amino acids. V dropped 4 bases and J dropped 4 bases, with 12 bases sitting between them. The germline V gene has CDR1 SGDLS and CDR2 YYNGEE. CDR3 sequence reads: CASSPDRQNQPQHF. DNA of the CDR3: TGTGCCAGCAGCCCTGACCGACAGAATCAGCCCCAGCATTTT.

The chain joins TRBV27 to TRBJ2-6; possibly TRBD2 for D (6 bases). The V end was cut by 6 bases, the J end by 2 bases, with 17 bases between. Germline assignment: CDR1 MNHEY and CDR2 SMNVEV (reference sequence). CDR3 size: 17 residues. The CDR3 DNA sequence: TGTGCCAGCAGGATCAGCGGGCTGCTGGCTGGGGCCAACGTCCTGACTTTC. It is translated as CASRISGLLAGANVLTF.

Many counts were recorded for this clonotype. This chain joins TRBV27 and TRBJ2-4; 15 nucleotides align to TRBD2. The CDR3 has 19 amino acids. Looked up from germline, CDR1 is MNHEY and CDR2 is SMNVEV (reference sequence). V was clipped by 2 bases and J by 1 base; unmatched bases: 6. This CDR3 reads CASSLIWGTSGRAKNIQYF. The CDR3, as DNA: TGTGCCAGCAGTTTAATTTGGGGGACTAGCGGGAGGGCCAAAAACATTCAGTACTTC.

This clonotype has at least ten counts. Germline and junction disagree at one end, which may indicate a read error. The J gene is TRBJ2-7, the V gene TRBV2; TRBD1 matches 8 bases. Germline V gene sequence: CDR1 SNHLY, CDR2 FYNNEI. The CDR3 totals 11 residues. CDR3: CASSGTGFGDF. CDR3 coding DNA: TGTGCCAGCAGTGGGACAGGGTTTGGCGACTTC.

V usage is TRBV6-2 or TRBV6-3 and J usage is TRBJ2-1; D is undetermined. Trimming removed 4 bases from V and 10 bases from J, with 11 bases in between. The CDR3 spans 12 residues. Germline values: CDR1 MNHEY, CDR2 SVGEGT. The CDR3 loop reads CASSCTHYEQFF. The CDR3 DNA reads TGTGCCAGCAGTTGCACCCACTACGAGCAGTTCTTC.

This clonotype appeared a few times. The gene calls are TRBV3-1 and TRBJ2-3, with 11 bases lining up with TRBD2. V trimming: 4 bases; J trimming: 14 bases; junction bases outside the gene matches: 8. This CDR3 has 13 residues. CDR1 is LGHDT and CDR2 is YNNKEL in the germline V gene (reference sequence). The CDR3: CASSPSLAGEGYF. The CDR3 DNA is TGTGCCAGCAGCCCCTCACTAGCGGGAGAGGGGTATTTT.

The chain carries TRBV3-1 and TRBJ1-2, with 9 bases aligning to TRBD1. The CDR3 is made up of 15 amino acids. The J segment lost 8 bases and the V segment lost 1 base, leaving 8 bases of the junction unmatched. Germline CDR1 is LGHDT and CDR2 is YNNKEL (reference sequence). As DNA, the CDR3 is TGTGCCAGCAGCCAAGGTCGGGACAGGGTGGAAGGCTACACCTTC. Its protein is CASSQGRDRVEGYTF.

Only a few counts were recorded for this clonotype. The chain is built from TRBV5-1 and TRBJ1-1, with D possibly matching TRBD1 (5 bases). Germline-derived CDR1 and CDR2 are SGHRS and YFSETQ. V gave up 2 bases and J gave up 1 base, with 9 bases separating them. The CDR3 spans 14 residues. The CDR3 protein is CASSFREANTEAFF. CDR3 DNA sequence: TGCGCCAGCAGCTTCAGGGAGGCGAACACTGAAGCTTTCTTT.

This clonotype was counted between two and nine times. The gene calls are TRBV11-1 and TRBJ2-6; tentative D call: TRBD2 (6 bases). The length of the CDR3 is 17 residues. Trimming pared 0 bases from V and 0 bases from J, leaving 9 bases between. Germline CDR1 is SGHAT and CDR2 is FQDESV (reference sequence). In nucleotides, the CDR3 is TGTGCCAGCAGCTTAGCCAGCGGGCGCTCTGGGGCCAACGTCCTGACTTTC. It translates to CASSLASGRSGANVLTF.

The rearrangement uses TRBV24-1 and TRBJ1-5; D perhaps matches TRBD1 (5 bases). The CDR3 consists of 13 residues. Trimming removed 4 bases from V and 9 bases from J, with 12 bases in between. CDR1 and CDR2 (germline): KGHDR, SFDVKD. The CDR3 DNA follows: TGTGCCACCAGTGACTTATGGGGGGGGCCCCAGCATTTT. Protein product: CATSDLWGGPQHF.

This clonotype was seen a handful of times. The rearrangement joins TRBV20-1 to TRBJ2-7; no reliable D call. Trimming stripped 1 base from V and 2 bases from J, with 9 bases between. The CDR3 is 13 residues long. Germline V lookup: CDR1 DFQATT, CDR2 SNEGSKA (reference sequence). The CDR3 region is CSARGADTYEQYV. The CDR3 DNA reads as TGCAGTGCTAGAGGGGCAGACACCTACGAGCAGTACGTC.

This clonotype came up many times. CDR3 residues: CATSLLAGDVTDTQYF. CDR3 bases: TGTGCCACCAGCCTTCTAGCGGGAGATGTAACAGATACGCAGTATTTT. The chain recombines TRBV15 with TRBJ2-3; 10 bases fit TRBD2. V was pared by 5 bases and J by 3 bases, with 8 bases of the junction left unmatched. The CDR3 spans 16 residues. Germline-derived CDR1 and CDR2 are LNHNV and YYDKDF (reference sequence). The full variable domain, rest sourced from reference TRBV15 and TRBJ2-3, is DAMVIQNPRYQVTQFGKPVTLSCSQTLNHNVMYWYQQKSSQAPKLLFHYYDKDFNNEADTPDNFQSRRPNTSFCFLDIRSPGLGDTAMYLCATSLLAGDVTDTQYFGPGTRLTVL.

This clonotype was seen once. The chain couples TRBV5-1 to TRBJ1-1; perhaps TRBD1 as D (6 bases). Looked up from germline, CDR1 is SGHRS and CDR2 is YFSETQ. V was clipped by 3 bases and J by 6 bases, with 15 bases between them. The CDR3 covers 14 residues. CDR3 coding DNA: TGCGCCAGCAGCTCTGGACAGTCCGGGGCTGAAGCTTTCTTT. Its protein is CASSSGQSGAEAFF.

This clonotype was counted ten times or more. J is TRBJ1-5 and V is TRBV24-1, with 9 positions matching TRBD1. Per germline, CDR1 KGHDR and CDR2 SFDVKD. The trim removed 4 bases at V and 6 bases at J, leaving 9 bases unmatched. The CDR3 sequence is 16 residues long. The DNA of the CDR3 is TGTGCCACCAGTGACACGGGACAGGGAGAGGTTCAGCCCCAGCATTTT. Its translation is CATSDTGQGEVQPQHF.